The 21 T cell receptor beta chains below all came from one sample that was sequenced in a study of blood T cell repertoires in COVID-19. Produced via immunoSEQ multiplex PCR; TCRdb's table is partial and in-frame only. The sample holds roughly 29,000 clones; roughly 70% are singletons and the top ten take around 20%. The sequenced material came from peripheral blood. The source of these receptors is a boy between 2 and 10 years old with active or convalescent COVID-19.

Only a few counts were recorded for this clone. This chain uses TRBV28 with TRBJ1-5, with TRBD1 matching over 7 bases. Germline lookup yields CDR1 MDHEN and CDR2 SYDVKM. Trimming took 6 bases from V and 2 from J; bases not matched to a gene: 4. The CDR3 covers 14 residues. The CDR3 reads CASRRQGGNQPQHF. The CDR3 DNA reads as TGTGCCAGCAGGAGGCAGGGGGGCAATCAGCCCCAGCATTTT.

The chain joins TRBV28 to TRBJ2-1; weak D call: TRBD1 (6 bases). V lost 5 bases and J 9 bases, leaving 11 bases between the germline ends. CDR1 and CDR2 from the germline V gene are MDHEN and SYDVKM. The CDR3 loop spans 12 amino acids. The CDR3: CASSLQGSEQFF. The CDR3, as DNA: TGTGCCAGCAGTCTGCAGGGGAGTGAGCAGTTCTTC.

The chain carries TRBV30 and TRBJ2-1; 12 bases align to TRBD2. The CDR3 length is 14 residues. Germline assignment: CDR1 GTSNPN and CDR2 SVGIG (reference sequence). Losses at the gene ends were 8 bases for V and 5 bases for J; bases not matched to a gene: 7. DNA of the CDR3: TGTGCCCGCCTAGCGGGGGGGGTTAACAATGAGCAGTTCTTC. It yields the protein CARLAGGVNNEQFF.

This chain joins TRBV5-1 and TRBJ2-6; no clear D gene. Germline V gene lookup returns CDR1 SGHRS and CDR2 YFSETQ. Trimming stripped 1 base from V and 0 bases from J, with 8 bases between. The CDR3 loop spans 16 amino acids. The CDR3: CASSLIPLSGANVLTF. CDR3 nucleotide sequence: TGCGCCAGCAGCTTGATTCCCCTCTCTGGGGCCAACGTCCTGACTTTC.

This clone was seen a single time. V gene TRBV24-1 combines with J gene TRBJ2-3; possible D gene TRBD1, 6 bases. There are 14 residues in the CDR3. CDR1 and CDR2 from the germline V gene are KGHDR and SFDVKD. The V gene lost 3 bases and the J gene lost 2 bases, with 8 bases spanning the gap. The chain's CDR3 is CATSDGGHTDTQYF. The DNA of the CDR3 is TGTGCCACCAGTGATGGGGGCCACACAGATACGCAGTATTTT.

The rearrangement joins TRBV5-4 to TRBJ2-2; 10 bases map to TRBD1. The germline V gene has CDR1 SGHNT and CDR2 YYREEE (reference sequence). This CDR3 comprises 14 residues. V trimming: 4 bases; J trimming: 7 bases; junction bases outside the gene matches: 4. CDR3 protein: CASSDRGRGGELFF. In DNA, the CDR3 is TGTGCCAGCAGCGACAGGGGGCGGGGCGGGGAGCTGTTTTTT.

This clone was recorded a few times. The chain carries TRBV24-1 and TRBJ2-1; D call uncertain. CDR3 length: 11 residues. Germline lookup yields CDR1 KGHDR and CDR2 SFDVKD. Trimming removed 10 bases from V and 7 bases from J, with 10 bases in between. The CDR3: CATSSRNEQFF. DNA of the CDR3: TGTGCCACGAGTAGCAGGAATGAGCAGTTCTTC.

The CDR3 nucleotides read TGTGCCAGCAGTTTACAGGGCCCCCCGGGCTATGGCTACACCTTC. This encodes CASSLQGPPGYGYTF. The J gene is TRBJ1-2, the V gene TRBV2, with TRBD1 as a possible D gene (6 bases). The germline V gene encodes CDR1 SNHLY and CDR2 FYNNEI. The CDR3 is made up of 15 amino acids. V lost 5 bases and J 4 bases, leaving 17 bases between the germline ends.

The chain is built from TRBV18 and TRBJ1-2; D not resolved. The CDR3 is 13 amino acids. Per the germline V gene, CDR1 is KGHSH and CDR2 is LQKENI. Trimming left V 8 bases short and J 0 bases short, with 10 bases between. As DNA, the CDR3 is TGTGCCAGCGGCCGGGGAGCTAACTATGGCTACACCTTC. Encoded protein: CASGRGANYGYTF.

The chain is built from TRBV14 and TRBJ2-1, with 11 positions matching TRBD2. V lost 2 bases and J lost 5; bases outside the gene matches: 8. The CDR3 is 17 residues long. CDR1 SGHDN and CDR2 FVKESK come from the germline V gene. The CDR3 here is CASSQLALTSGDNEQFF. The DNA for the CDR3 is TGTGCCAGCAGCCAACTCGCCCTGACTAGCGGGGACAATGAGCAGTTCTTC.

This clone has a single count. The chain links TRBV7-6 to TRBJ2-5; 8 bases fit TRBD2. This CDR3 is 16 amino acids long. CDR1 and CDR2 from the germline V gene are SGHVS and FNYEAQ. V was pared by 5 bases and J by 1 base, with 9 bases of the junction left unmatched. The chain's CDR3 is CASSLTGRGAQETQYF. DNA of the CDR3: TGTGCCAGCAGCCTAACGGGGCGGGGGGCCCAAGAGACCCAGTACTTC.

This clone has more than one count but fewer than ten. Written as DNA, the CDR3 is TGTGCCAGCAGCCTAGGGACAGGGGGCCGGATTAGTCACACTGAAGCTTTCTTT. Encoded protein: CASSLGTGGRISHTEAFF. The chain is built from TRBV16 and TRBJ1-1; 12 bases map to TRBD1. J was trimmed by 3 bases and V by 4 bases; bases with no gene match: 12. The germline V gene has CDR1 KGHSY and CDR2 FQNENV. CDR3 size: 18 residues.

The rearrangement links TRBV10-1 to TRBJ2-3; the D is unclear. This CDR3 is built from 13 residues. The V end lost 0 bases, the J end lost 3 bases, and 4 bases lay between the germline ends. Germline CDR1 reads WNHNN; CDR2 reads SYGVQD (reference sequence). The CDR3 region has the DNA TGCGCCAGCAGTGAGTCGAGAACAGATACGCAGTATTTT. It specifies CASSESRTDTQYF.

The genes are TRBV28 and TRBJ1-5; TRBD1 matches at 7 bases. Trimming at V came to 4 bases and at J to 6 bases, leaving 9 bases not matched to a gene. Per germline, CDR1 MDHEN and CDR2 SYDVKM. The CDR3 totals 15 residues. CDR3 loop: CASSSQGGWSQPQHF. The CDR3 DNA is TGTGCCAGCAGTTCCCAGGGGGGTTGGAGTCAGCCCCAGCATTTT.

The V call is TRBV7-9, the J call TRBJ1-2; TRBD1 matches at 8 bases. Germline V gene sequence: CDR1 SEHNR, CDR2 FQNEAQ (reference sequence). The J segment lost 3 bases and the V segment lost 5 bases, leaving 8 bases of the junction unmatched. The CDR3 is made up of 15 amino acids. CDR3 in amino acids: CASSPRTGRDYGYTF. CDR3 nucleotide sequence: TGTGCCAGCAGCCCGCGGACAGGGAGGGACTATGGCTACACCTTC.

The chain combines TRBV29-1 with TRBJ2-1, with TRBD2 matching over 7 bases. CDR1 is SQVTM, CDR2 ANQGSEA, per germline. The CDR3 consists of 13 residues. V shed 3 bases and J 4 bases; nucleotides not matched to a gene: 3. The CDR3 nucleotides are TGCAGCGTTGAGGGAGGGTGGTACAATGAGCAGTTCTTC. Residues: CSVEGGWYNEQFF.

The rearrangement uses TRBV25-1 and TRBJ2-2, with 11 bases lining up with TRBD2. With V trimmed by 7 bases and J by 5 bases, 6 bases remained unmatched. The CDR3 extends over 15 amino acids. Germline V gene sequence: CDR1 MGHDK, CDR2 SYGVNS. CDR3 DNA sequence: TGTGCCAGCATGATGGGACTAGCGGATACCGGGGAGCTGTTTTTT. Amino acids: CASMMGLADTGELFF.

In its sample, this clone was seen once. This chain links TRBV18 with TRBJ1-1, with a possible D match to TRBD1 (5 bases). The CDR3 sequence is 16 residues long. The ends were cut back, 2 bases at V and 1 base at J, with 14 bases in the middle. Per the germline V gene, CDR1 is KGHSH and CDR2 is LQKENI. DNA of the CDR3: TGTGCCAGCTCACCAGGGCTGGGACTGAAGAACACTGAAGCTTTCTTT. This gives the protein CASSPGLGLKNTEAFF.

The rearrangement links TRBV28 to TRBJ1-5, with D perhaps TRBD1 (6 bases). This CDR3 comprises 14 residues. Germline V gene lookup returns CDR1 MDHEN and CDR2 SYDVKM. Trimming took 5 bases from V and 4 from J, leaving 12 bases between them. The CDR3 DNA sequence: TGTGCCAGCAGTGCGGGAGGGACAAATCAGCCCCAGCATTTT. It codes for CASSAGGTNQPQHF. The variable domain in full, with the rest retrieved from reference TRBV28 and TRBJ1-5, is DVKVTQSSRYLVKRTGEKVFLECVQDMDHENMFWYRQDPGLGLRLIYFSYDVKMKEKGDIPEGYSVSREKKERFSLILESASTNQTSMYLCASSAGGTNQPQHFGDGTRLSIL.

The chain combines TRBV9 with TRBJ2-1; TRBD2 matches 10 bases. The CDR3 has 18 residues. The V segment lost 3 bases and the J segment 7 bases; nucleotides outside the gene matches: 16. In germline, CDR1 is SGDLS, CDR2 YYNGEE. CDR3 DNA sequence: TGTGCCAGCAGCGCCCGGGCCCTAGCGGGAGCCTTTATTAATGAGCAGTTCTTC. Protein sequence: CASSARALAGAFINEQFF. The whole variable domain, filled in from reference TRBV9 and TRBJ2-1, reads DSGVTQTPKHLITATGQRVTLRCSPRSGDLSVYWYQQSLDQGLQFLIQYYNGEERAKGNILERFSAQQFPDLHSELNLSSLELGDSALYFCASSARALAGAFINEQFFGPGTRLTVL.

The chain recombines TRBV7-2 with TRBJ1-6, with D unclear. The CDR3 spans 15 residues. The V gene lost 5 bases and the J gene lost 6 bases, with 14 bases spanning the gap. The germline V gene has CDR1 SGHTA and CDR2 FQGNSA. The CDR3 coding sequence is TGTGCCAGCAGCCCGAGGGAGGGCTTTAATTCACCCCTCCACTTT. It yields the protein CASSPREGFNSPLHF. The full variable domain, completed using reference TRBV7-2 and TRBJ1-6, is GAGVSQSPSNKVTEKGKDVELRCDPISGHTALYWYRQSLGQGLEFLIYFQGNSAPDKSGLPSDRFSAERTGGSVSTLTIQRTQQEDSAVYLCASSPREGFNSPLHFGNGTRLTVT.